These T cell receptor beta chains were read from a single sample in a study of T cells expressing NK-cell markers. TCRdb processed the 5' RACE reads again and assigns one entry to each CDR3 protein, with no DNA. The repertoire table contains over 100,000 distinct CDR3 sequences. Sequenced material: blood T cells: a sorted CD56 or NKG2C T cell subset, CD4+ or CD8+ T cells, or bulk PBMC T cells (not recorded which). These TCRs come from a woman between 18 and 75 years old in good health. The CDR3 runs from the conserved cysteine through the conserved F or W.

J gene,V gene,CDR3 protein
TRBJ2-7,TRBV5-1,CASSLTGQIYEQYF
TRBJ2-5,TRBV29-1,CSVDIREGTQYF
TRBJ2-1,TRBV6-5,CASSYPPDSSYNEQFF
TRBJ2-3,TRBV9,CASSVVEWGPGDTQYF
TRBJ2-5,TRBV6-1,CASSARSGDYQETQYF
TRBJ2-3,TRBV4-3,CASSQDIPGLAGGKDTQYF
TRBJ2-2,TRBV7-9,CASSSPLNTGELFF
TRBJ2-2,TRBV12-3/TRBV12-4,CASSPPTSGAGELFF
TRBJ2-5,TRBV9,CASSVAGGGETQYF
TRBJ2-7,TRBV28,CATASGDWGIDEQYF
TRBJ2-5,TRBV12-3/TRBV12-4,CASRSMTGSFGTQYF
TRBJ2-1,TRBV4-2,CASSQEVRQGYNEQFF
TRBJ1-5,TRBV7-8,CASSLSRTEYSNQPQHF
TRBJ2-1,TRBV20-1,CSARDEDLSYNEQFF
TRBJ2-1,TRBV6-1,CASTMTSAYNEQFF
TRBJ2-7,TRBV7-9,CASSFSTTYEQYF
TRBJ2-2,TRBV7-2,CASSLMLADLTGELFF
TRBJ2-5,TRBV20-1,CSARVGESVKETQYF
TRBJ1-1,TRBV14,CASSQDRGWDTEAFF
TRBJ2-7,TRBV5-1,CASSLAEGAYEQYF
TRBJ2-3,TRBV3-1,CASSSPSGGPTDTQYF
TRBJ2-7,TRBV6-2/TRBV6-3,CASSYAGAYEQYF
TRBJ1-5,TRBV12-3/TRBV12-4,CASSSGSGGSNQPQHF
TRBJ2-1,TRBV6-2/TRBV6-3,CASSRTVGLDEQFF
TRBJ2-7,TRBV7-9,CASSPAGTSGAYEQYF
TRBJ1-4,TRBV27,CASSLSFPGHEVF
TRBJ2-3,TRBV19,CASSISPTDTQYF
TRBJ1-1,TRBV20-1,CSARGAGTSGEAFF
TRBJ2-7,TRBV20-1,CSARDTEREITGEQYF
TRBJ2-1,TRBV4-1,CASSQGRGATYNEQFF
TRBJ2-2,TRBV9,CASSVAGELFF
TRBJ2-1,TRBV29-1,CSVEDPLGAVGNEQFF
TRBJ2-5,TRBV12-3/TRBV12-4,CASSLRLAGRAQETQYF
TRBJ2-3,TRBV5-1,CASTRLAEAEDTQYF
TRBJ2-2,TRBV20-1,CSAEDSADTGELFF
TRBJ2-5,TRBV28,CPSSLSGTPREDQYF
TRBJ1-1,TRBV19,CASSIQGMTEAFF
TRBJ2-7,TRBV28,CASSLAGTGRQYF
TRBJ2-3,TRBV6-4,CASSVASTDTQYF
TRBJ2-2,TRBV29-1,CSVEDGYTGELFF
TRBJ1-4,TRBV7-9,CASSYRTGETEKLFF
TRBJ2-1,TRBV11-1,CASSMEGPGTQAPDEQFF
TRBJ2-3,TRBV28,CASSSQGAEDTQYF
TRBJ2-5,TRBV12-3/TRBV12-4,CASRGRQGGETQYF
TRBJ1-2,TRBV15,CATTPMDRANGYTF
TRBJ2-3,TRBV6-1,CASRPLGRTDTQYF
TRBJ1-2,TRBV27,CASSPMGPDYGYTF
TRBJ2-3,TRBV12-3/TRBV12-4,CASSPRVTDTQYF
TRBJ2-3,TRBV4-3,CASSQDPSGGSDTQYF
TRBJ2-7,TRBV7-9,CASSANRGEQYF
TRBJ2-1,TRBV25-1,CASRPGTGYNEQFF
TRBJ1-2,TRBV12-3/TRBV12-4,CASSWSGGFRGYTF
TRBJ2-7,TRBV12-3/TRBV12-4,CASSLGTEFGFYEQYF
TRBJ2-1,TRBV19,CARTPLRDLTYNEQFF
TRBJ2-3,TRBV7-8,CASRAGGPDTQYF
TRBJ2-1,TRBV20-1,CSATDQPLHEQFF
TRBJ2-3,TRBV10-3,CAIGPPSGGFLGDTQYF
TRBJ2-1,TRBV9,CASSGTGTGSYNEQFF